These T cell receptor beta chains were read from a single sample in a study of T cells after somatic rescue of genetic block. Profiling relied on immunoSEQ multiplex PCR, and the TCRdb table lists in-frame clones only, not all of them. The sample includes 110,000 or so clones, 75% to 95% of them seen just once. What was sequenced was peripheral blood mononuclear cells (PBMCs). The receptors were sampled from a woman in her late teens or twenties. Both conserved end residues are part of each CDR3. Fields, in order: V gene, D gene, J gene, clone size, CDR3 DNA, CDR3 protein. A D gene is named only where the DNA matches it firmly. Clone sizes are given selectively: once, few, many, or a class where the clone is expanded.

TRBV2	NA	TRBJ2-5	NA	TGTGCCAGCAGTGAATGGGGGGGCAGCGAATTACAAGAGACCCAGTACTTC	CASSEWGGSELQETQYF
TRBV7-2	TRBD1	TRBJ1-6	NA	TGTGCCAGCAGCCCGAACAGGGGCGGATTACCCCTCCACTTT	CASSPNRGGLPLHF
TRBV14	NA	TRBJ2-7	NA	TGTGCCAGCAGCCAAGAATCGACTTGGACCTACGAGCAGTACTTC	CASSQESTWTYEQYF
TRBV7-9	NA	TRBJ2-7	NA	TGTGCCAGCACCTTACTGCCGGAGAAAAATGACGAGCAGTACTTC	CASTLLPEKNDEQYF
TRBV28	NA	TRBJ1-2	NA	TGTGCCAGCAGTTTATGGGGGAGATATGGCTACACCTTC	CASSLWGRYGYTF
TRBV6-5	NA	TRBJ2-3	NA	TGTGCCAGCAGGGAACTAGGAACAGATACGCAGTATTTT	CASRELGTDTQYF
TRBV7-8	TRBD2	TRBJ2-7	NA	TGTGCCAGCAGTACGGGGGGGACCTACGAGCAGTACTTC	CASSTGGTYEQYF
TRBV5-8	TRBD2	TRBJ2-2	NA	TGTGCCAGCAGCTTGAGGTTAGCGGGGGGCCCGGTCCCCGGGGAGCTGTTTTTT	CASSLRLAGGPVPGELFF
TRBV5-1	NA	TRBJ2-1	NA	TGCGCCAGCAGCTTGGGACAGGCGCACCATAATGAGCAGTTCTTC	CASSLGQAHHNEQFF
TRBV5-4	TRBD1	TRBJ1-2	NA	TGTGCCAGCAGCACGGGACAGGGGGACGGCTACACCTTC	CASSTGQGDGYTF
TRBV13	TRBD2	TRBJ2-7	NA	TGTGCCAGCAGCACCCTAGCGGGGTCGGACGAGCAGTACTTC	CASSTLAGSDEQYF
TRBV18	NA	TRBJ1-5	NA	TGTGCCAGCTCACCATTCGACAGTAAGCTTAGCAATCAGCCCCAGCATTTT	CASSPFDSKLSNQPQHF
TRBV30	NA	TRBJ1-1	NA	TGTGCCTGGAGAAACGGAAAGAACACTGAAGCTTTCTTT	CAWRNGKNTEAFF
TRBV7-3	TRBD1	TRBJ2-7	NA	TGTGCCAGCAGCGCTGGACAGGGAAGTTTACAGCAGTACTTC	CASSAGQGSLQQYF
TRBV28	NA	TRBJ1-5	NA	TGTGCCAGCAGTCTCCGGACCGCGGAGCATTTT	CASSLRTAEHF
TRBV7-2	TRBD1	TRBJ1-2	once	TGTGCCAGCAGCTTAGGGTACGGGACAGGGGAGGGCTACACCTTC	CASSLGYGTGEGYTF